The 21 T cell receptor beta chains in this list originate from one sample, sequenced in a study of CD8 T cells in Susac syndrome. When the RNA was reverse transcribed, random hexamers were used with an input of roughly 0.45 to 1 ug. In TCRdb, the immunoSEQ multiplex PCR reads were re-called with MiXCR into one record per CDR3 protein. This sample has about 300,000 distinct CDR3 sequences, with about 91% found just once. The sequenced sample was CD8+ T cells from PBMCs. The source is a human donor with multiple sclerosis.

This chain connects TRBV28 to TRBJ2-7, with no clear D. The germline gives CDR1 MDHEN, CDR2 SYDVKM. The length of the CDR3 is 11 residues. The V end was cut by 2 bases, the J end by 5 bases, with 4 bases between. CDR3 coding DNA: TGTGCCAGCAGTTTAGCGAACGAGCAGTACTTC. Encoded protein: CASSLANEQYF.

This clonotype has a single count. The V gene is TRBV6-2 or TRBV6-3, the J gene TRBJ2-7; no reliable D call. The V gene's germline CDR1 is MNHEY and CDR2 SVGEGT. V lost 9 bases and J lost 2, with 11 bases in between. CDR3 size: 12 residues. CDR3 in DNA: TGTGCCAGTACAATGGGGACCTACGAGCAGTACTTC. It yields the protein CASTMGTYEQYF.

This clonotype has just one count. The chain has TRBV7-3 and TRBJ1-1, with D tentatively TRBD1 (6 bases). The V gene lost 4 bases and the J gene lost 6 bases, with 12 bases spanning the gap. Germline CDR1 is SGHTA and CDR2 is FQGTGA. The CDR3 loop spans 13 amino acids. CDR3 nucleotide sequence: TGTGCCAGCAGCTCCTCAGGGGTCGCTGAAGCTTTCTTT. This sequence encodes CASSSSGVAEAFF.

This chain connects TRBV7-6 to TRBJ2-3, with 7 bases matching TRBD1. This CDR3 is built from 13 residues. Germline lookup yields CDR1 SGHVS and CDR2 FNYEAQ. The V gene end was trimmed by 6 bases and the J gene end by 8 bases; junction bases not matched to a gene: 8. CDR3 protein: CASRDTGVGTQYF. CDR3 sequence (DNA): TGTGCCAGCAGAGATACAGGGGTTGGTACGCAGTATTTT.

The gene calls are TRBV18 and TRBJ2-2, with D possibly matching TRBD1 (5 bases). The CDR3 covers 16 residues. From germline, CDR1 is KGHSH and CDR2 LQKENI. V shed 2 bases and J shed 1 base, with 11 bases lying between them. The DNA for the CDR3 is TGTGCCAGCTCACCATGGGGCCAAATGAACACCGGGGAGCTGTTTTTT. The encoded protein is CASSPWGQMNTGELFF.

This chain connects TRBV13 to TRBJ2-1; no clear D. Trimming took off 5 bases at V and 5 bases at J, with 10 bases between the two ends. The CDR3 consists of 13 residues. Germline-derived CDR1 and CDR2 are PRHDT and FYEKMQ (reference sequence). The DNA for the CDR3 is TGTGCCAGCAGCCGCGACGGTGACAATGAGCAGTTCTTC. It translates to CASSRDGDNEQFF. Together with reference TRBV13 and TRBJ2-1, the CDR3 gives the full variable domain: AAGVIQSPRHLIKEKRETATLKCYPIPRHDTVYWYQQGPGQDPQFLISFYEKMQSDKGSIPDRFSAQQFSDYHSELNMSSLELGDSALYFCASSRDGDNEQFFGPGTRLTVL.

The rearrangement links TRBV27 to TRBJ1-2; 9 nucleotides agree with TRBD1. The CDR3 loop spans 15 amino acids. Germline V CDR1 and CDR2: MNHEY, SMNVEV (reference sequence). The J segment lost 4 bases and the V segment lost 4 bases, leaving 7 bases of the junction unmatched. CDR3: CASSSIGDRVYGYTF. In nucleotides, the CDR3 is TGTGCCAGCAGTTCTATAGGGGACAGGGTCTATGGCTACACCTTC.

CDR3 in amino acids: CASSQSLAGETQYF. CDR3 DNA: TGTGCCAGCAGCCAATCTCTAGCGGGGGAGACCCAGTACTTC. This sequence joins TRBV7-9 and TRBJ2-5; 9 bases fit TRBD2. V trimming: 5 bases; J trimming: 5 bases; junction bases outside the gene matches: 6. The CDR3 is 14 residues long. Per germline, CDR1 SEHNR and CDR2 FQNEAQ (reference sequence).

This chain connects TRBV10-3 to TRBJ2-7; no definite D call. Germline CDR1 is ENHRY and CDR2 is SYGVKD. The CDR3 covers 15 residues. The V end lost 1 base, the J end lost 3 bases, and 13 bases lay between the germline ends. CDR3 in amino acids: CAISELKAPRYEQYF. CDR3 DNA sequence: TGTGCCATCAGTGAGTTAAAGGCTCCTCGCTACGAGCAGTACTTC.

This clonotype was observed a single time. V usage is TRBV6-1 and J usage is TRBJ2-7; D may match TRBD1 or TRBD2 (6 bases each). The germline CDR1 and CDR2 sequences are MNHNS and SASEGT. Trimming took off 1 base at V and 2 bases at J, with 12 bases between the two ends. The CDR3 runs 15 residues. Here the CDR3 reads CASSEGEGGTYEQYF. CDR3 DNA sequence: TGTGCCAGCAGTGAAGGTGAGGGGGGCACCTACGAGCAGTACTTC.

The DNA for the CDR3 is TGCGCCAGCAGCTTAGGACAGACAGTTGGAACTGAAGCTTTCTTT. This codes for CASSLGQTVGTEAFF. V gene TRBV5-1 combines with J gene TRBJ1-1; weak D call: TRBD1 (6 bases). The CDR3 spans 15 residues. Trimming removed 2 bases from V and 5 bases from J, with 16 bases in between. The germline V gene has CDR1 SGHRS and CDR2 YFSETQ.

The V and J genes are TRBV27 and TRBJ2-7; 7 bases fit TRBD1. CDR3 size: 13 residues. Germline CDR1 reads MNHEY; CDR2 reads SMNVEV (reference sequence). V trimming: 5 bases; J trimming: 5 bases; junction bases outside the gene matches: 6. CDR3 loop: CASSPDRDNEQYF. CDR3 bases: TGTGCCAGCAGTCCTGACAGGGATAACGAGCAGTACTTC.

The J gene is TRBJ1-4, the V gene TRBV7-9; D is perhaps TRBD1 (6 bases). The CDR3 covers 16 residues. Between the trimmed V and J ends, which lost 3 bases and 5 bases, there was a span of 16 bases. Germline V lookup: CDR1 SEHNR, CDR2 FQNEAQ (reference sequence). This chain's CDR3 is CASSFWARRGNEKLFF. CDR3 nucleotides: TGTGCCAGCAGCTTTTGGGCCCGAAGGGGGAATGAAAAACTGTTTTTT.

The CDR3 DNA follows: TGTGCCAGCAAGGCCGAGACAGATGAAAAACTGTTTTTT. Amino acids: CASKAETDEKLFF. This rearrangement joins TRBV7-6 to TRBJ1-4, with D possibly TRBD1 on 5 matching bases. The ends were cut back, 7 bases at V and 6 bases at J, with 12 bases in the middle. The CDR3 extends over 13 amino acids. CDR1 and CDR2 from the germline V gene are SGHVS and FNYEAQ.

The chain recombines TRBV10-3 with TRBJ2-2; the D gene could be TRBD1 or TRBD2 (5 bases each). CDR1 is ENHRY, CDR2 SYGVKD, per germline. CDR3 length: 13 residues. Trimming pared 6 bases from V and 5 bases from J, leaving 10 bases between. The CDR3: CAIRIGETGELFF. CDR3 coding DNA: TGTGCCATCAGAATAGGGGAGACCGGGGAGCTGTTTTTT.

The chain couples TRBV6-5 to TRBJ2-6; D unclear. Germline loops: CDR1 MNHEY, CDR2 SVGAGI. V lost 5 bases to trimming and J lost 4 bases, with 9 bases between them. This CDR3 is 14 amino acids long. The CDR3 DNA follows: TGTGCCAGCAGTCCAAGCTACGGGGCCAACGTCCTGACTTTC. Encoded protein: CASSPSYGANVLTF.

This clonotype was seen a handful of times. V usage is TRBV5-1 and J usage is TRBJ1-2; D remains unclear. The CDR3 loop spans 14 amino acids. Germline loops: CDR1 SGHRS, CDR2 YFSETQ. V gave up 0 bases and J gave up 4 bases, with 10 bases separating them. The CDR3 sequence: CASSLDRQTYGYTF. CDR3 sequence (DNA): TGCGCCAGCAGCTTGGACCGGCAGACCTATGGCTACACCTTC.

The chain carries TRBV20-1 and TRBJ2-1; TRBD2 matches 11 bases. After removal of 3 bases from V and 8 bases from J, the junction contained 6 bases not matched to a gene. The germline V gene encodes CDR1 DFQATT and CDR2 SNEGSKA (reference sequence). The CDR3 extends over 14 amino acids. In DNA, the CDR3 is TGCAGTGCTAGGACTAGCGGGATAGCGGATGAGCAGTTCTTC. Protein: CSARTSGIADEQFF.

J is TRBJ2-1 and V is TRBV7-9; possible D gene TRBD2, 7 bases. Trimming took 1 base from V and 9 from J, leaving 16 bases between them. The CDR3 length is 15 residues. CDR1 SEHNR and CDR2 FQNEAQ come from the germline V gene (reference sequence). In DNA form, the CDR3 reads TGTGCCAGCAGCTTAGTTAAAACAGGGAGGGGTGAGCAGTTCTTC. Its translation: CASSLVKTGRGEQFF.

This clonotype was observed once. The chain couples TRBV27 to TRBJ1-3; D possibly corresponds to TRBD1 (5 bases). Germline V CDR1 and CDR2: MNHEY, SMNVEV (reference sequence). The length of the CDR3 is 14 residues. Trimming cost V 4 bases and J 1 base, with 8 bases left between them. The CDR3 spells CASSSRGSGNTIYF. The CDR3 DNA reads TGTGCCAGCAGTTCGAGGGGTTCTGGAAACACCATATATTTT.

The V gene is TRBV19, the J gene TRBJ2-1; 11 bases are a match to TRBD2. The CDR3 loop spans 18 amino acids. J was trimmed by 4 bases and V by 1 base; bases with no gene match: 9. From germline, CDR1 is LNHDA and CDR2 SQIVND (reference sequence). CDR3 in amino acids: CASSIVSGTSGVYNEQFF. The CDR3 DNA sequence: TGTGCCAGTAGTATAGTCTCCGGGACTAGCGGAGTGTACAATGAGCAGTTCTTC.